The 10 T cell receptor beta chains given below trace back to one sample, sequenced in a study of regulatory T cells in long-lasting Graves disease. Time point here: newly diagnosed GD, antithyroid drugs for less than 3 months. The TCR library was prepared using RNA isolated from PBMCs. Library construction for TCR beta used iRepertoire HTBI primers and Arm-PCR of CDR3 regions. Each CDR3 protein gets one entry after TCRdb re-called the multiplex PCR reads with MiXCR. Of approximately 460,000 distinct CDR3 sequences listed, around 15% are singletons. The same sample was also studied in work on T cells in Graves' hyperthyroidism and ophthalmopathy.

This sample comprised peripheral blood mononuclear cells (PBMCs), obtained at new diagnosis, from a patient treated with antithyroid drugs. The source of these receptors is a woman in her twenties or thirties with Graves disease.

This clonotype has ten or more counts. The chain has TRBV20-1 and TRBJ2-7, with 11 positions matching TRBD2. CDR1 DFQATT and CDR2 SNEGSKA come from the germline V gene (reference sequence). The CDR3 loop spans 12 amino acids. CDR3 sequence: CGGLAVSYEQYF. In DNA form, the CDR3 reads TGCGGGGGACTAGCGGTTTCCTACGAGCAGTACTTC.

This clonotype occurred many times. This chain uses TRBV20-1 with TRBJ1-2; TRBD1 matches 7 bases. CDR3 length: 16 residues. Trimming cost V 0 bases and J 4 bases; bases outside gene matches: 11. CDR1 DFQATT and CDR2 SNEGSKA come from the germline V gene (reference sequence). CDR3 region: CSARDGKGAFSYGYTF. The CDR3 DNA is TGCAGTGCTAGAGATGGGAAGGGGGCGTTTAGCTATGGCTACACCTTC.

At least ten counts were recorded for this clonotype. The V and J genes are TRBV11-2 and TRBJ1-1; D not certain. Germline CDR1 is SGHAT and CDR2 is FQNNGV. V was trimmed by 0 bases and J by 1 base, leaving 3 bases between them. The CDR3 contains 13 residues. This CDR3 is CASSLDRNTEAFF. As DNA, the CDR3 is TGTGCCAGCAGCTTAGACAGGAACACTGAAGCTTTCTTT.

The V call is TRBV4-3, the J call TRBJ2-7, with D perhaps being TRBD1 or TRBD2 (6 bases each). The CDR3 sequence is 14 residues long. From germline, CDR1 is LGHNA and CDR2 YSLEER. V lost 4 bases, J lost 2 bases, and 12 bases lay in between. The CDR3 DNA reads as TGCGCCAGCAGCCGTACGGAGGGGGCCTACGAGCAGTACTTC. Its protein product is CASSRTEGAYEQYF.

This clonotype was recorded at least ten times. The chain employs TRBV9 and TRBJ1-1, with 7 nucleotides matching TRBD1. Per the germline V gene, CDR1 is SGDLS and CDR2 is YYNGEE. The CDR3 loop spans 17 amino acids. J was trimmed by 0 bases and V by 0 bases; bases with no gene match: 8. The CDR3 DNA is TGTGCCAGCAGCGTAGGCACAGGGGAGGCCTTGAACACTGAAGCTTTCTTT. Translating it yields CASSVGTGEALNTEAFF.

This clonotype was seen a few times. The J gene is TRBJ1-5, the V gene TRBV20-1; D may be TRBD1 (5 bases). Trimming removed 0 bases at V and 6 bases at J, with 15 bases between. Germline V gene sequence: CDR1 DFQATT, CDR2 SNEGSKA (reference sequence). The CDR3 is 15 amino acids. This CDR3 reads CSARDYTQGGQPQHF. Here the CDR3 DNA reads TGCAGTGCTAGAGATTATACCCAGGGCGGTCAGCCCCAGCATTTT.

Ten or more counts support this clonotype. The chain uses TRBV11-3 and TRBJ2-1; tentatively, D is TRBD1 or TRBD2 (5 bases each). Germline values: CDR1 SGHNT, CDR2 YENEEA. V lost 2 bases and J 8 bases, leaving 10 bases between the germline ends. The CDR3 is 13 amino acids. CDR3: CASSLLRGDEQFF. The CDR3 nucleotides read TGTGCCAGCAGCTTACTCCGAGGGGATGAGCAGTTCTTC.

This clonotype showed up just a few times. The J gene is TRBJ1-5, the V gene TRBV6-9, with 7 bases matching TRBD1. Germline values: CDR1 MNHGY, CDR2 SVAAGI. V shed 3 bases and J 2 bases; nucleotides not matched to a gene: 7. The CDR3 length is 16 residues. The CDR3 DNA sequence: TGTGCCAGCAGTTACAACCAGGGGGGAGGCAATCAGCCCCAGCATTTT. It translates to CASSYNQGGGNQPQHF.

This clonotype was seen a few times. The gene calls are TRBV25-1 and TRBJ1-2; D not certain. The V and J ends lost 3 bases and 4 bases respectively, with 15 bases between them. CDR1 and CDR2 (germline): MGHDK, SYGVNS. This CDR3 is built from 15 residues. The CDR3 loop reads CASSDSTTGRYGYTF. CDR3 in DNA: TGTGCCAGCAGTGACTCTACCACGGGTCGCTATGGCTACACCTTC.

This clonotype was recorded many times. This chain connects TRBV15 to TRBJ1-1; D perhaps matches TRBD1 (5 bases). The CDR3 contains 14 residues. V lost 0 bases and J lost 3, with 8 bases in between. Germline CDR1 is LNHNV and CDR2 is YYDKDF (reference sequence). The CDR3 bases are TGTGCCACCAGCAGAGATTGGGGGGACACTGAAGCTTTCTTT. Encoded protein: CATSRDWGDTEAFF. The entire variable domain, with the rest obtained from reference TRBV15 and TRBJ1-1, is as follows: DAMVIQNPRYQVTQFGKPVTLSCSQTLNHNVMYWYQQKSSQAPKLLFHYYDKDFNNEADTPDNFQSRRPNTSFCFLDIRSPGLGDTAMYLCATSRDWGDTEAFFGQGTRLTVV.